This T cell receptor (beta chain) was obtained from a study of T-cell memory formation after mild COVID-19. As for the study in general: TCR clusters showed largely donor specificity. The study's findings and limits: The appearance of some responding clones in pre-infection memory suggested that cross-reactive memory joined. Clones shrinking from day 15 to 85 showed even CD4/CD8 mixes; later expanders tilted CD4+. CD8+ contracting clones occupied EMRA, while CD4+ ones occupied mainly CM and EM.

Using its own MiXCR run on the 5' RACE reads, TCRdb lists one record per CDR3 protein. In the table there are about 340,000 distinct CDR3 sequences, around a sixth of which are singletons. In the case of this clonotype: Its antigen remains unknown.

Trimming shortened V by 4 bases and J by 8 bases, and 11 bases separated the two germline ends. The CDR3 covers 11 residues. The germline CDR1 and CDR2 sequences are SQVTM and ANQGSEA. Specimen: PBMCs or a T cell subset sorted from them (not recorded which). The TCR was taken from a man younger than 35 who had mild COVID-19 (a few samples of this study predate the infection). Cell type and time point are not known. J is TRBJ1-2 and V is TRBV29-1, with D perhaps TRBD1 (5 bases). Here the CDR3 reads CSVGEDMGYTF. CDR3 DNA: TGCAGCGTTGGGGAGGACATGGGCTACACCTTC. Combining the CDR3 with reference TRBV29-1 and TRBJ1-2 gives the whole variable domain SAVISQKPSRDICQRGTSLTIQCQVDSQVTMMFWYRQQPGQSLTLIATANQGSEATYESGFVIDKFPISRPNLTFSTLTVSNMSPEDSSIYLCSVGEDMGYTFGSGTRLTVV.